One sample yielded the 24 T cell receptor beta chains listed below, sequenced in a study of blood T cell repertoires in COVID-19. Produced via immunoSEQ multiplex PCR; TCRdb's table is partial and in-frame only. Counted here are about 260,000 clones, approximately 89% occurring once; the ten biggest clones make up approximately 9.8%. Sequencing was carried out using peripheral blood. The receptors were gathered from a middle-aged man who had recovered from COVID-19.

The J gene is TRBJ2-1, the V gene TRBV4-1; 7 positions agree with TRBD2. V dropped 0 bases and J dropped 4; count of bases not matched to a gene: 9. CDR3 length: 17 residues. CDR1 is MGHRA and CDR2 is YSYEKL in the germline V gene. The chain's CDR3 is CASSQDTASGIYNEQFF. The DNA of the CDR3 is TGCGCCAGCAGCCAAGATACGGCTAGCGGAATATACAATGAGCAGTTCTTC.

The chain uses TRBV7-9 and TRBJ2-1, with D tentatively TRBD2 (7 bases). V lost 4 bases to trimming and J lost 7 bases, with 17 bases between them. The germline V gene encodes CDR1 SEHNR and CDR2 FQNEAQ (reference sequence). This CDR3 comprises 15 residues. CDR3 in amino acids: CASSSRTGGANEQFF. For the CDR3, the DNA is TGTGCCAGCAGCTCTAGGACGGGGGGCGCGAATGAGCAGTTCTTC.

The rearrangement links TRBV4-1 to TRBJ1-1; TRBD1 aligns across 8 bases. The CDR3 sequence is 16 residues long. V was clipped by 0 bases and J by 7 bases; unmatched bases: 10. CDR1 MGHRA and CDR2 YSYEKL come from the germline V gene. CDR3 region: CASSQEDGRGRGEAFF. For the CDR3, the DNA is TGCGCCAGCAGCCAAGAGGACGGCAGGGGGCGCGGTGAAGCTTTCTTT.

This chain uses TRBV14 with TRBJ2-1, with 14 bases lining up with TRBD2. From germline, CDR1 is SGHDN and CDR2 FVKESK. CDR3 length equals 22 residues. Trimming cost V 0 bases and J 0 bases; bases outside gene matches: 13. This CDR3 reads CASSQDKRLAGGLGSSYNEQFF. CDR3 sequence (DNA): TGTGCCAGCAGCCAAGACAAGCGACTAGCGGGAGGGTTGGGGAGCTCCTACAATGAGCAGTTCTTC.

J is TRBJ1-1 and V is TRBV29-1; 7 bases fit TRBD1. Germline CDR1 SQVTM, CDR2 ANQGSEA. This CDR3 spans 13 amino acids. The V segment lost 4 bases and the J segment 2 bases; nucleotides outside the gene matches: 4. CDR3 coding DNA: TGCAGCGTTGGACAGGGCGGTAACACTGAAGCTTTCTTT. Residues: CSVGQGGNTEAFF.

The chain joins TRBV5-6 to TRBJ2-6; 10 bases agree with TRBD1. CDR3 length: 16 residues. Germline CDR1 and CDR2: SGHDT and YYEEEE. V shed 0 bases and J 11 bases; nucleotides not matched to a gene: 8. The CDR3 reads CASSLGRGQGSDVLTF. The CDR3 region has the DNA TGTGCCAGCAGCTTGGGGCGGGGACAGGGGAGCGACGTCCTGACTTTC.

J is TRBJ2-5 and V is TRBV27; D possibly corresponds to TRBD1 (5 bases). The CDR3 has 15 amino acids. Germline values: CDR1 MNHEY, CDR2 SMNVEV (reference sequence). V lost 6 bases and J 4 bases, leaving 18 bases between the germline ends. In DNA, the CDR3 is TGTGCCAGCAGCCGAGGCGAGCAGGGCGGAGAGACCCAGTACTTC. It translates to CASSRGEQGGETQYF.

The chain has TRBV7-9 and TRBJ1-2, with 7 bases that match TRBD1. Losses at the gene ends were 5 bases for V and 7 bases for J; bases not matched to a gene: 13. Germline V gives CDR1 SEHNR, CDR2 FQNEAQ (reference sequence). The CDR3 consists of 15 residues. CDR3: CASSATQGPLSGYTF. In DNA, the CDR3 is TGTGCCAGCAGCGCGACACAGGGGCCACTATCTGGCTACACCTTC.

CDR3 nucleotides: TGTGCCAGCAGTTATGGGACAGGGGGGGATCAGCCCCAGCATTTT. Translating it yields CASSYGTGGDQPQHF. This chain connects TRBV6-5 to TRBJ1-5; 11 bases are a match to TRBD1. Trimming cost V 3 bases and J 5 bases; bases outside gene matches: 3. CDR3 length: 15 amino acids. CDR1 MNHEY and CDR2 SVGAGI come from the germline V gene.

The chain has TRBV20-1 and TRBJ1-2; maybe TRBD1 (6 bases). The CDR3 length is 11 residues. Germline V CDR1 and CDR2: DFQATT, SNEGSKA (reference sequence). V was clipped by 4 bases and J by 6 bases, with 9 bases between them. CDR3 sequence reads: CSAIRGNGYTF. The CDR3 region has the DNA TGCAGTGCTATCAGGGGAAATGGCTACACCTTC.

J is TRBJ1-5 and V is TRBV6-4; D possibly corresponds to TRBD1 (6 bases). CDR1 is MRHNA and CDR2 is SNTAGT in the germline V gene. CDR3 length equals 13 residues. The V gene lost 5 bases and the J gene lost 1 base, with 6 bases spanning the gap. The CDR3 sequence is CASSQGSNQPQHF. The CDR3 nucleotides read TGTGCCAGCAGTCAGGGGAGCAATCAGCCCCAGCATTTT.

The chain employs TRBV5-4 and TRBJ1-4, with D unresolved. V lost 0 bases and J 7 bases, leaving 7 bases between the germline ends. CDR1 and CDR2 (germline): SGHNT, YYREEE (reference sequence). CDR3 length: 13 residues. The CDR3 spells CASSLGRGEKLFF. CDR3 in DNA: TGTGCCAGCAGCTTGGGACGGGGTGAAAAACTGTTTTTT. Complete variable domain (other parts from reference TRBV5-4 and TRBJ1-4): ETGVTQSPTHLIKTRGQQVTLRCSSQSGHNTVSWYQQALGQGPQFIFQYYREEENGRGNFPPRFSGLQFPNYSSELNVNALELDDSALYLCASSLGRGEKLFFGSGTQLSVL.

The chain employs TRBV6-2 or TRBV6-3 and TRBJ2-1; the D is unclear. V was cut by 1 base and J by 4 bases, with 14 bases left in between. This CDR3 has 16 amino acids. The germline gives CDR1 MNHEY, CDR2 SVGEGT. The CDR3 DNA sequence: TGTGCCAGCAGTTACTTCGGATCGAGGCTATACAATGAGCAGTTCTTC. Amino acids: CASSYFGSRLYNEQFF.

This chain uses TRBV3-1 (or the pseudogene TRBV3-2) with TRBJ2-7; D might be TRBD2 (5 bases). Trimming took off 1 base at V and 7 bases at J, with 8 bases between the two ends. CDR3 length: 12 residues. Germline V gene lookup returns CDR1 LGHDT and CDR2 YNNKEL (reference sequence). The CDR3 spells CASSQATGEQYF. The CDR3 coding sequence is TGTGCCAGCAGCCAAGCTACGGGGGAGCAGTACTTC.

About this clone: The same CDR3 arises from other DNA sequences in this sample as well. The genes are TRBV6-5 and TRBJ1-1; D might be TRBD1 (5 bases). Trimming took off 0 bases at V and 4 bases at J, with 9 bases between the two ends. The germline CDR1 and CDR2 sequences are MNHEY and SVGAGI. The CDR3 is 14 residues long. The CDR3 sequence: CASSYSQGTTEAFF. CDR3 DNA sequence: TGTGCCAGCAGTTACTCGCAGGGTACCACTGAAGCTTTCTTT.

V gene TRBV2 combines with J gene TRBJ2-3; a possible D gene is TRBD2 (5 bases). The CDR3 covers 12 residues. Per the germline V gene, CDR1 is SNHLY and CDR2 is FYNNEI. Between the trimmed V and J ends, which lost 6 bases and 4 bases, there was a span of 8 bases. The CDR3 DNA is TGTGCCAGCAGAGGACTGTCAGATACGCAGTATTTT. Protein product: CASRGLSDTQYF. Complete variable domain (other parts from reference TRBV2 and TRBJ2-3): EPEVTQTPSHQVTQMGQEVILRCVPISNHLYFYWYRQILGQKVEFLVSFYNNEISEKSEIFDDQFSVERPDGSNFTLKIRSTKLEDSAMYFCASRGLSDTQYFGPGTRLTVL.

The chain uses TRBV2 and TRBJ2-7; 8 positions agree with TRBD2. This CDR3 is 16 amino acids long. Germline values: CDR1 SNHLY, CDR2 FYNNEI. V was clipped by 6 bases and J by 4 bases; unmatched bases: 14. This CDR3 reads CASSTHQRASGYEQYF. CDR3 bases: TGTGCCAGCAGCACCCACCAGCGGGCTAGCGGGTACGAGCAGTACTTC. Full variable domain (remainder filled in from reference TRBV2 and TRBJ2-7): EPEVTQTPSHQVTQMGQEVILRCVPISNHLYFYWYRQILGQKVEFLVSFYNNEISEKSEIFDDQFSVERPDGSNFTLKIRSTKLEDSAMYFCASSTHQRASGYEQYFGPGTRLTVT.

This clone was seen only once. The rearrangement links TRBV6-1 to TRBJ2-1, with TRBD2 identical over 12 bases. Germline values: CDR1 MNHNS, CDR2 SASEGT. This CDR3 has 18 residues. V trimming: 3 bases; J trimming: 0 bases; junction bases outside the gene matches: 6. CDR3 protein: CASSDGLAGFSSYNEQFF. CDR3 nucleotides: TGTGCCAGCAGTGATGGACTAGCGGGGTTTAGCTCCTACAATGAGCAGTTCTTC.

This chain links TRBV19 with TRBJ2-1; 13 bases are a match to TRBD2. The junction had 8 bases not matched to a gene; V was cut back by 3 bases and J by 3 bases. Germline V gene sequence: CDR1 LNHDA, CDR2 SQIVND (reference sequence). This CDR3 contains 18 residues. The CDR3, as DNA: TGTGCCAGTAGTATGCACAGACTAGCGGGGGGCAACTACAATGAGCAGTTCTTC. Translation gives CASSMHRLAGGNYNEQFF.

In DNA form, the CDR3 reads TGCGCCAGCAGCCTGGACCCTAGCGGGAGGGCCGGTGAGCAGTACTTC. Translated: CASSLDPSGRAGEQYF. The chain recombines TRBV4-1 with TRBJ2-7, with 12 bases aligning to TRBD2. The CDR3 runs 16 residues. Germline CDR1 and CDR2: MGHRA and YSYEKL. V was clipped by 4 bases and J by 7 bases; unmatched bases: 11.

This clone was seen just once. The rearrangement links TRBV7-2 to TRBJ2-1; TRBD2 is a possible D gene (5 bases). The length of the CDR3 is 15 residues. The V end lost 3 bases, the J end lost 8 bases, and 17 bases lay between the germline ends. Germline lookup yields CDR1 SGHTA and CDR2 FQGNSA. CDR3 sequence reads: CASSFAAGFLYEQFF. The DNA for the CDR3 is TGTGCCAGCAGCTTTGCGGCGGGTTTTTTATATGAGCAGTTCTTC.

The genes are TRBV7-8 and TRBJ2-7; a possible D gene is TRBD1 (6 bases). V shed 3 bases and J shed 3 bases, with 15 bases lying between them. CDR1 is SGHVS and CDR2 is FQNEAQ in the germline V gene. The CDR3 spans 15 residues. CDR3: CASSLTGGSNYEQYF. CDR3 sequence (DNA): TGTGCCAGCAGCTTGACTGGGGGCTCTAACTACGAGCAGTACTTC.

V and J are TRBV19 and TRBJ2-2; 10 nucleotides align to TRBD1. Germline V lookup: CDR1 LNHDA, CDR2 SQIVND (reference sequence). The CDR3 has 16 amino acids. With 5 bases clipped from V and 3 bases from J, the junction kept 6 bases outside the gene matches. The CDR3 DNA is TGTGCCAGTAGTCCGGGACAGGGGTTTGACACCGGGGAGCTGTTTTTT. It translates to CASSPGQGFDTGELFF.

V is TRBV23-1 and J is TRBJ2-5; 10 bases map to TRBD2. TRBV23-1 is noted as an ORF with a role that remains uncertain. The CDR3 length is 15 residues. The trim removed 7 bases at V and 5 bases at J, leaving 10 bases unmatched. This chain's CDR3 is CASKIAGGPGETQYF. The CDR3 nucleotides are TGCGCCAGCAAAATAGCGGGGGGTCCCGGGGAGACCCAGTACTTC.